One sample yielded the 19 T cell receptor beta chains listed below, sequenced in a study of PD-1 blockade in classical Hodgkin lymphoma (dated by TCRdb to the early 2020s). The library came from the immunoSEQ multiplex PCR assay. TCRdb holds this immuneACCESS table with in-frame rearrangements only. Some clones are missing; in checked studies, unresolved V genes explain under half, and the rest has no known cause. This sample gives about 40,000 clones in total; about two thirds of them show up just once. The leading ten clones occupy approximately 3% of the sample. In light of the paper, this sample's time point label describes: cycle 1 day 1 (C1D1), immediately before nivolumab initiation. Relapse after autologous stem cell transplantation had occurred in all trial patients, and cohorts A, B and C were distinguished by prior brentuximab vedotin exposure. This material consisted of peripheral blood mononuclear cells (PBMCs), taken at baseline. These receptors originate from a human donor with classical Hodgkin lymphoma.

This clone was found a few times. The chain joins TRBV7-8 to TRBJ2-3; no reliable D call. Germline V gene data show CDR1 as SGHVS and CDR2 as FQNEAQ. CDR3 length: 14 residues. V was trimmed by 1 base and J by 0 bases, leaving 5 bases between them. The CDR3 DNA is TGTGCCAGCAGCTTAGGTCTTAGCACAGATACGCAGTATTTT. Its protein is CASSLGLSTDTQYF.

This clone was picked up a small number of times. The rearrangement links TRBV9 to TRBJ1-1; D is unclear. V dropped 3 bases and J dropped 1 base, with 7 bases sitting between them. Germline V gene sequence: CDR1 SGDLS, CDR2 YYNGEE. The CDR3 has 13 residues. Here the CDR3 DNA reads TGTGCCAGCAGCGCGGGTGGGAACACTGAAGCTTTCTTT. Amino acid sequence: CASSAGGNTEAFF.

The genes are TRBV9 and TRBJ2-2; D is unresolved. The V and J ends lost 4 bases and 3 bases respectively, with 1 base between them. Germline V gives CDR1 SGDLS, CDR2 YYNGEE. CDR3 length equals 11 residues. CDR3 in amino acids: CASSHTGELFF. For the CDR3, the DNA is TGTGCCAGCAGCCACACCGGGGAGCTGTTTTTT. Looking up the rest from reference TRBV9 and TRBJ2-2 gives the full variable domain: DSGVTQTPKHLITATGQRVTLRCSPRSGDLSVYWYQQSLDQGLQFLIQYYNGEERAKGNILERFSAQQFPDLHSELNLSSLELGDSALYFCASSHTGELFFGEGSRLTVL.

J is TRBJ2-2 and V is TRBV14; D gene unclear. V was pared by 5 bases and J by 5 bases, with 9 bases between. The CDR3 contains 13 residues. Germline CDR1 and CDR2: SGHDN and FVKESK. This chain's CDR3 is CASSKIATGELFF. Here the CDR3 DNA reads TGTGCCAGCAGCAAAATTGCAACCGGGGAGCTGTTTTTT.

CDR3: CASSLGPVSYEQYF. For the CDR3, the DNA is TGCGCCAGCAGCTTGGGGCCGGTATCCTACGAGCAGTACTTC. The chain employs TRBV5-1 and TRBJ2-7; D is undetermined. Germline values: CDR1 SGHRS, CDR2 YFSETQ. There are 14 residues in the CDR3. Between the trimmed V and J ends, which lost 0 bases and 1 base, there was a span of 8 bases.

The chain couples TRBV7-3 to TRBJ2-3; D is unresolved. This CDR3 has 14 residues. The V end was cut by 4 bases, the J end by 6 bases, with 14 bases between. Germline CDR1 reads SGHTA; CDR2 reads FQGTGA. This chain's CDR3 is CASSSGVGSDTQYF. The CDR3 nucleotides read TGTGCCAGCAGCTCGGGTGTCGGTTCGGATACGCAGTATTTT.

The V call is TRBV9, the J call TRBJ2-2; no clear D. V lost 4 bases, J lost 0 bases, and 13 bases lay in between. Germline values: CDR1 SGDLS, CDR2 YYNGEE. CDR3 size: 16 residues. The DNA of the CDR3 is TGTGCCAGCAGCCTTAGACTCGAAACGAACACCGGGGAGCTGTTTTTT. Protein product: CASSLRLETNTGELFF.

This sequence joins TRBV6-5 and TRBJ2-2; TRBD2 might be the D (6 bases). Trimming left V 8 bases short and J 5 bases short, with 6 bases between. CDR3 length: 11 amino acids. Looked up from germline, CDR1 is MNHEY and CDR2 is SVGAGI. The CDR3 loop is CASGGTGELFF. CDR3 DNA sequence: TGTGCCAGCGGAGGGACCGGGGAGCTGTTTTTT.

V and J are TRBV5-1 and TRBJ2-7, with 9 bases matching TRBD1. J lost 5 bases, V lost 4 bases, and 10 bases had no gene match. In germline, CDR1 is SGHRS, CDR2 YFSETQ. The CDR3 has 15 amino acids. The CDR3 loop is CASSITGTGRNEQYF. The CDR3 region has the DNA TGCGCCAGCAGCATTACCGGGACAGGGAGAAACGAGCAGTACTTC.

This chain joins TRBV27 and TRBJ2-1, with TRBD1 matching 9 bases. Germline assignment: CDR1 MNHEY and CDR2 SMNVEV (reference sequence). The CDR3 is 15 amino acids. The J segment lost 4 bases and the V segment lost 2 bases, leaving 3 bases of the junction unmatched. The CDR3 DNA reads TGTGCCAGCAGTTTACACAGGGGGCGTTACAATGAGCAGTTCTTC. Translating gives CASSLHRGRYNEQFF.

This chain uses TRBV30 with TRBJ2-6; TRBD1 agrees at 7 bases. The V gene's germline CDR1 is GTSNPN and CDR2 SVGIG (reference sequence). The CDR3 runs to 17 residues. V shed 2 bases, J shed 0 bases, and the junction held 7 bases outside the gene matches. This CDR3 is CAWSSDRVSSGANVLTF. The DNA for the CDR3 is TGTGCCTGGAGTTCCGACAGGGTTAGCTCTGGGGCCAACGTCCTGACTTTC.

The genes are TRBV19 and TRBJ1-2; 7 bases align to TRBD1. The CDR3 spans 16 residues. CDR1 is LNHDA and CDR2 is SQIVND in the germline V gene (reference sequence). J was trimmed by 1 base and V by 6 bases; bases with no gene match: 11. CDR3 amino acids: CASRDGQDRLNYGYTF. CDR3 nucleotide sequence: TGTGCCAGTAGAGACGGACAGGACAGGCTTAACTATGGCTACACCTTC.

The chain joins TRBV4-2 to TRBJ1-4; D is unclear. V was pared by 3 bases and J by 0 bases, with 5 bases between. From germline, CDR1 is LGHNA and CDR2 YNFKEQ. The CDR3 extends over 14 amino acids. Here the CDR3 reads CASSQGATNEKLFF. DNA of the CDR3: TGTGCCAGCAGCCAGGGTGCAACTAATGAAAAACTGTTTTTT.

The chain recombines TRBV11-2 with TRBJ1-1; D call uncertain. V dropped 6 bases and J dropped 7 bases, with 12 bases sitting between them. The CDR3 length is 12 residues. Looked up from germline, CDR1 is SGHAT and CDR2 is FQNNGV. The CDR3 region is CASSPGYDEAFF. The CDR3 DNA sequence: TGTGCCAGCAGTCCCGGATATGATGAAGCTTTCTTT.

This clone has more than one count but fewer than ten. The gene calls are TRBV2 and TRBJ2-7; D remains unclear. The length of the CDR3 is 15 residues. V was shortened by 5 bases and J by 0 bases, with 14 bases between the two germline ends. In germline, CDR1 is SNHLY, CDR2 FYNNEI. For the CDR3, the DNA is TGTGCCAGCAGTCTTCCCCAGGACGTCTCCTACGAGCAGTACTTC. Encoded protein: CASSLPQDVSYEQYF. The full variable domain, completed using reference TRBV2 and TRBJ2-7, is EPEVTQTPSHQVTQMGQEVILRCVPISNHLYFYWYRQILGQKVEFLVSFYNNEISEKSEIFDDQFSVERPDGSNFTLKIRSTKLEDSAMYFCASSLPQDVSYEQYFGPGTRLTVT.

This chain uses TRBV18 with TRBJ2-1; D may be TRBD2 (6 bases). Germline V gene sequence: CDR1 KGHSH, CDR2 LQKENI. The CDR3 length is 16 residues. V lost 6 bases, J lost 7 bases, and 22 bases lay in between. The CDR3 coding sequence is TGTGCCAGCTCCCCTGGGGGGACCCCGGCTGTAAATGAGCAGTTCTTC. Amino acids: CASSPGGTPAVNEQFF.

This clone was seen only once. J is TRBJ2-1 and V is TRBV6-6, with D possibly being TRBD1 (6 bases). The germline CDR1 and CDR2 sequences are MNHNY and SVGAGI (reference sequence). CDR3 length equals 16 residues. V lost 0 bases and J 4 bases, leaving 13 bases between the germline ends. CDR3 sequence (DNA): TGTGCCAGCAGTTACTCGTGGGACAAGAAATACAATGAGCAGTTCTTC. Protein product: CASSYSWDKKYNEQFF.

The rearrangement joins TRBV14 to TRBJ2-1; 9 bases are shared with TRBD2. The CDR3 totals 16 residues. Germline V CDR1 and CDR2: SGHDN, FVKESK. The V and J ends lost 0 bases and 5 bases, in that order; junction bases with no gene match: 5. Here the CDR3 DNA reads TGTGCCAGCAGCCAAGATCTTGCGGGGGGGAACAATGAGCAGTTCTTC. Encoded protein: CASSQDLAGGNNEQFF.

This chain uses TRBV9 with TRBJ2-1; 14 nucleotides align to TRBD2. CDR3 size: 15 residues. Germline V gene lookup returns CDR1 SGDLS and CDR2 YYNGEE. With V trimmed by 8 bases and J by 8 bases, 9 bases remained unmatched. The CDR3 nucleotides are TGTGCCAGTACCGGGACTAGCGGGAGTAGGGATGAGCAGTTCTTC. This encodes CASTGTSGSRDEQFF. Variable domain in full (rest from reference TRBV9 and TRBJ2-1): DSGVTQTPKHLITATGQRVTLRCSPRSGDLSVYWYQQSLDQGLQFLIQYYNGEERAKGNILERFSAQQFPDLHSELNLSSLELGDSALYFCASTGTSGSRDEQFFGPGTRLTVL.